The clone carrying this TCR beta chain has only a few counts. Its specificity is unknown. Sequencing used immunoSEQ multiplex PCR; TCRdb keeps in-frame clones, though not all of them. The table has about 12,000 clones, roughly four fifths seen once; the top ten hold roughly an eighth. This sample stems from a study of tumor-infiltrating lymphocytes in localized non-small cell lung cancer. Study-wide results and caveats: TCR sequencing covered a subset of patients with enough tissue. Higher tumor T cell infiltration than in uninvolved lung was supported by TCRbeta sequencing. Different pieces of the same tissue were used for each assay.

The germline V and J ends were trimmed by 2 bases and 6 bases, with 13 bases remaining between them. There are 15 residues in the CDR3. Germline CDR1 reads MDHEN; CDR2 reads SYDVKM. Sequenced: uninvolved lung tissue not adjacent to the tumor. The receptor was isolated from a human donor with non-small cell lung cancer. This sequence joins TRBV28 and TRBJ1-4; tentative D call: TRBD1 (5 bases). The CDR3 DNA reads TGTGCCAGCAGTTTACTGGGGGAGAGGTATGAAAAACTGTTTTTT. Encoded protein: CASSLLGERYEKLFF.